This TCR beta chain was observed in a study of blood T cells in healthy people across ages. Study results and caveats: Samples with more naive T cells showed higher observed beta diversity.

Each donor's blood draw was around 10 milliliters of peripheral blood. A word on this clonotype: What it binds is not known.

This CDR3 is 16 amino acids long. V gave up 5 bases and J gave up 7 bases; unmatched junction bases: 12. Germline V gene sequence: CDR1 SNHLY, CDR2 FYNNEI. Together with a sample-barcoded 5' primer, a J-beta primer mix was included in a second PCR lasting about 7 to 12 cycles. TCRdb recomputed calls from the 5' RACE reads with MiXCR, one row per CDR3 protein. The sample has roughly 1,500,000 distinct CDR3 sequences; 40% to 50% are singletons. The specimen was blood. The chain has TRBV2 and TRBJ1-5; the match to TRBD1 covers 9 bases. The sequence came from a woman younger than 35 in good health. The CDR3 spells CASSPDRTGVRQPQHF. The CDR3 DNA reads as TGTGCCAGCAGTCCGGATCGGACAGGGGTAAGGCAGCCCCAGCATTTT.